These 25 T cell receptor beta chains share one sample of origin, sequenced in a study of blood T cell repertoires in COVID-19. Repertoires were generated with immunoSEQ multiplex PCR, while TCRdb's copy carries only in-frame clones and drops some. The table records roughly 70,000 clones, over 80% of them present only once. The sample consisted of peripheral blood. Receptor source: a man aged 50 or older with active COVID-19.

The gene calls are TRBV28 and TRBJ2-2; D perhaps matches TRBD1 (5 bases). CDR1 is MDHEN, CDR2 SYDVKM, per germline. The CDR3 contains 15 residues. Trimming shortened V by 7 bases and J by 0 bases, and 12 bases separated the two germline ends. CDR3 sequence: CASTRTPANTGELFF. The CDR3 coding sequence is TGTGCCAGCACCCGGACACCAGCGAACACCGGGGAGCTGTTTTTT.

The rearrangement uses TRBV6-6 and TRBJ2-1, with TRBD1 matching 10 bases. Germline CDR1 reads MNHNY; CDR2 reads SVGAGI (reference sequence). Losses at the gene ends were 6 bases for V and 6 bases for J; bases not matched to a gene: 11. The CDR3 runs 16 residues. The CDR3 bases are TGTGCCAGCAGCCCCGGGACAGGGGCGCCTGGCAATGAGCAGTTCTTC. Translated: CASSPGTGAPGNEQFF.

The chain carries TRBV21-1 and TRBJ2-7; the tabulated D call, TRBD2, remains unverified against the DNA. TRBV21-1 is deemed a pseudogene. CDR3 size: 14 residues. The CDR3 sequence is CASSNGRGGVEQYF. The DNA of the CDR3 is TGTGCCAGCAGCAACGGTCGCGGGGGGGTAGAGCAGTACTTC.

This clone appeared a single time. The J gene is TRBJ2-7, the V gene TRBV18; 7 bases fit TRBD1. The V and J ends lost 3 bases and 4 bases, in that order; junction bases with no gene match: 0. The CDR3 sequence is 12 residues long. Germline lookup yields CDR1 KGHSH and CDR2 LQKENI. Here the CDR3 DNA reads TGTGCCAGCTCACCGACAGGGTACGAGCAGTACTTC. It codes for CASSPTGYEQYF. Complete variable domain (other parts from reference TRBV18 and TRBJ2-7): NAGVMQNPRHLVRRRGQEARLRCSPMKGHSHVYWYRQLPEEGLKFMVYLQKENIIDESGMPKERFSAEFPKEGPSILRIQQVVRGDSAAYFCASSPTGYEQYFGPGTRLTVT.

The chain has TRBV30 and TRBJ1-5, with TRBD1 as a possible D gene (6 bases). The V and J ends lost 5 bases and 4 bases respectively, with 12 bases between them. Germline values: CDR1 GTSNPN, CDR2 SVGIG (reference sequence). This CDR3 comprises 13 residues. CDR3: CAWARTDNQPQHF. The CDR3 DNA is TGTGCCTGGGCCCGGACAGATAATCAGCCCCAGCATTTT.

This chain connects TRBV13 to TRBJ1-5; no definite D call. V lost 5 bases to trimming and J lost 4 bases, with 6 bases between them. This CDR3 is 12 amino acids long. Germline values: CDR1 PRHDT, CDR2 FYEKMQ (reference sequence). The CDR3 sequence: CASSLLNQPQHF. For the CDR3, the DNA is TGTGCCAGCAGCCTCCTTAATCAGCCCCAGCATTTT.

The chain uses TRBV20-1 and TRBJ2-1, with a possible D match to TRBD2 (6 bases). V was clipped by 5 bases and J by 5 bases, with 7 bases between them. CDR1 DFQATT and CDR2 SNEGSKA come from the germline V gene (reference sequence). This CDR3 has 11 residues. CDR3 sequence reads: CSAGTHNEQFF. In nucleotides, the CDR3 is TGCAGTGCTGGGACTCACAATGAGCAGTTCTTC.

CDR3 nucleotide sequence: TGTGCCAGCAGTTACGGGGGGTCCACTGAAGCTTTCTTT. Protein sequence: CASSYGGSTEAFF. V usage is TRBV6-5 and J usage is TRBJ1-1, with a possible D match to TRBD1 (5 bases). Germline values: CDR1 MNHEY, CDR2 SVGAGI. Trimming cost V 2 bases and J 4 bases, with 8 bases left between them. The CDR3 sequence is 13 residues long.

The CDR3: CASSESRLAGRTDTQYF. The DNA of the CDR3 is TGTGCCAGCAGTGAAAGTCGACTAGCGGGACGCACAGATACGCAGTATTTT. The gene calls are TRBV2 and TRBJ2-3, with TRBD2 matching 11 bases. The CDR3 is 17 amino acids. V gave up 2 bases and J gave up 1 base; unmatched junction bases: 5. The V gene's germline CDR1 is SNHLY and CDR2 FYNNEI.

The rearrangement uses TRBV7-3 and TRBJ2-1; 8 nucleotides agree with TRBD2. Germline V lookup: CDR1 SGHTA, CDR2 FQGTGA. The CDR3 sequence is 14 residues long. The trim removed 1 base at V and 7 bases at J, leaving 3 bases unmatched. The CDR3 reads CASSLRASGNEQFF. Written as DNA, the CDR3 is TGTGCCAGCAGCTTAAGGGCTAGCGGGAATGAGCAGTTCTTC. Filled out from reference TRBV7-3 and TRBJ2-1, the complete variable domain reads GAGVSQTPSNKVTEKGKYVELRCDPISGHTALYWYRQSLGQGPEFLIYFQGTGAADDSGLPNDRFFAVRPEGSVSTLKIQRTERGDSAVYLCASSLRASGNEQFFGPGTRLTVL.

Remarks on this clone: Additional DNA sequences in this sample encode the identical CDR3. The chain has TRBV30 and TRBJ2-3; D might be TRBD2 (6 bases). The CDR3 has 14 amino acids. Deletions cut 0 bases from V and 0 bases from J, with 7 bases between. CDR1 GTSNPN and CDR2 SVGIG come from the germline V gene (reference sequence). The CDR3: CAWSVGGSTDTQYF. CDR3 bases: TGTGCCTGGAGTGTCGGAGGGAGCACAGATACGCAGTATTTT.

This clone was counted at least ten times. The chain carries TRBV11-3 and TRBJ1-1, with TRBD1 matching over 9 bases. V was clipped by 8 bases and J by 1 base; unmatched bases: 5. CDR3 size: 14 residues. The germline V gene encodes CDR1 SGHNT and CDR2 YENEEA. The CDR3 loop is CASSRTGANTEAFF. CDR3 nucleotide sequence: TGTGCCAGCTCCAGGACAGGGGCGAACACTGAAGCTTTCTTT.

V is TRBV27 and J is TRBJ2-7, with TRBD1 as a possible D gene (6 bases). Trimming removed 6 bases from V and 6 bases from J, with 18 bases in between. This CDR3 has 14 residues. The germline V gene encodes CDR1 MNHEY and CDR2 SMNVEV (reference sequence). The CDR3 protein is CASRSPITQGEQYF. For the CDR3, the DNA is TGTGCCAGCAGATCGCCTATTACACAGGGCGAGCAGTACTTC.

The chain joins TRBV6-6 to TRBJ1-3; the D gene is possibly TRBD1 (5 bases). This CDR3 is built from 14 residues. Between the trimmed V and J ends, which lost 11 bases and 0 bases, there was a span of 14 bases. Germline V gene sequence: CDR1 MNHNY, CDR2 SVGAGI (reference sequence). In DNA form, the CDR3 reads TGTGCCGCGGGGCAGCTTGTCTCTGGAAACACCATATATTTT. As protein: CAAGQLVSGNTIYF.

The chain uses TRBV9 and TRBJ1-2; D is unresolved. V was trimmed by 5 bases and J by 6 bases, leaving 11 bases between them. The CDR3 runs 12 residues. Germline CDR1 and CDR2: SGDLS and YYNGEE. DNA for the CDR3: TGTGCCAGCAGTCATACCGGGGATGGCTACACCTTC. Amino acids: CASSHTGDGYTF.

The chain is built from TRBV3-1 (or the pseudogene TRBV3-2) and TRBJ2-1, with unresolved D. V was cut by 5 bases and J by 7 bases, with 12 bases left in between. From germline, CDR1 is LGHDT and CDR2 YNNKEL (reference sequence). CDR3 length equals 13 residues. CDR3 nucleotides: TGTGCCAGCAGCGCCCCGGGTGTAAATGAGCAGTTCTTC. The encoded protein is CASSAPGVNEQFF.

The rearrangement links TRBV3-1 (or the pseudogene TRBV3-2) to TRBJ2-7; 7 bases fit TRBD1. In germline, CDR1 is LGHDT, CDR2 YNNKEL (reference sequence). The V gene end was trimmed by 3 bases and the J gene end by 4 bases; junction bases not matched to a gene: 6. CDR3 length: 14 amino acids. DNA for the CDR3: TGTGCCAGCAGCCACTACGGGACAGTATACGAGCAGTACTTC. Protein sequence: CASSHYGTVYEQYF.

This rearrangement joins TRBV7-2 to TRBJ2-7, with 7 bases aligning to TRBD1. Losses at the gene ends were 1 base for V and 4 bases for J; bases not matched to a gene: 4. In germline, CDR1 is SGHTA, CDR2 FQGNSA. This CDR3 comprises 14 residues. CDR3 sequence reads: CASSLDRGVYEQYF. CDR3 sequence (DNA): TGTGCCAGCAGCTTAGACAGGGGAGTTTACGAGCAGTACTTC.

This chain joins TRBV24-1 and TRBJ2-2; D unclear. CDR3 length equals 16 residues. Trimming removed 0 bases at V and 4 bases at J, with 11 bases between. Germline CDR1 is KGHDR and CDR2 is SFDVKD. CDR3 DNA sequence: TGTGCCACCAGTGATTTGTCTGGGCCTGCCACCGGGGAGCTGTTTTTT. Amino acids: CATSDLSGPATGELFF.

This rearrangement joins TRBV24-1 to TRBJ2-5, with TRBD2 as a possible D gene (6 bases). There are 15 residues in the CDR3. The germline V and J ends were trimmed by 3 bases and 1 base, with 11 bases remaining between them. Germline V gene data show CDR1 as KGHDR and CDR2 as SFDVKD. CDR3 residues: CATSDMVGGQETQYF. In DNA, the CDR3 is TGTGCCACCAGTGATATGGTGGGAGGCCAAGAGACCCAGTACTTC.

The chain recombines TRBV12-3 or TRBV12-4 with TRBJ2-3, with 11 bases lining up with TRBD2. CDR3 size: 13 residues. J gave up 7 bases and V 6 bases, and 3 bases lay outside the gene matches. The CDR3 reads CASRRTSGYTQYF. In DNA, the CDR3 is TGTGCCAGCAGGAGGACTAGCGGGTATACGCAGTATTTT.

This clone came up a few times. The chain is built from TRBV5-6 and TRBJ1-5; the D is unclear. The V gene's germline CDR1 is SGHDT and CDR2 YYEEEE. CDR3 size: 17 residues. V was trimmed by 4 bases and J by 0 bases, leaving 17 bases between them. CDR3 sequence reads: CASSQGVRKHSNQPQHF. The CDR3 DNA is TGTGCCAGCAGCCAAGGAGTGAGAAAACATAGCAATCAGCCCCAGCATTTT. The entire variable domain, with the rest obtained from reference TRBV5-6 and TRBJ1-5, is as follows: DAGVTQSPTHLIKTRGQQVTLRCSPKSGHDTVSWYQQALGQGPQFIFQYYEEEERQRGNFPDRFSGHQFPNYSSELNVNALLLGDSALYLCASSQGVRKHSNQPQHFGDGTRLSIL.

The genes are TRBV4-3 and TRBJ2-2; 10 nucleotides match TRBD1. The V segment lost 0 bases and the J segment 3 bases; nucleotides outside the gene matches: 1. Germline CDR1 LGHNA, CDR2 YSLEER. CDR3 length: 16 amino acids. CDR3 DNA: TGCGCCAGCAGCCAAGATGGGACAGGGGACACCGGGGAGCTGTTTTTT. This gives the protein CASSQDGTGDTGELFF.

The V and J genes are TRBV25-1 and TRBJ1-4, with TRBD1 matching over 7 bases. Germline V CDR1 and CDR2: MGHDK, SYGVNS. CDR3 length: 14 amino acids. Losses at the gene ends were 6 bases for V and 3 bases for J; bases not matched to a gene: 4. The CDR3 DNA sequence: TGTGCCAGCAGAGGGGACAGACCTAATGAAAAACTGTTTTTT. Protein sequence: CASRGDRPNEKLFF.

This rearrangement joins TRBV9 to TRBJ2-3, with TRBD2 matching over 13 bases. The length of the CDR3 is 16 residues. Per the germline V gene, CDR1 is SGDLS and CDR2 is YYNGEE. The V gene end was trimmed by 0 bases and the J gene end by 6 bases; junction bases not matched to a gene: 4. The CDR3 nucleotides read TGTGCCAGCAGCGTAGGGACTAGCGGGAGTGTGGATACGCAGTATTTT. Its protein product is CASSVGTSGSVDTQYF.